The entry below describes one T cell receptor (beta chain). The data were taken from a study of T cell changes during pregnancy in multiple sclerosis. Trimming removed 2 bases at V and 5 bases at J, with 10 bases between. The germline V gene encodes CDR1 SQVTM and CDR2 ANQGSEA. The CDR3 contains 13 residues. Sequenced by immunoSEQ multiplex PCR; TCRdb stores in-frame clones only, minus some. The data hold about 75,000 clones, with 94% observed a single time. Sample: CD4+ T cells from peripheral blood mononuclear cells, taken after pregnancy. This chain uses TRBV29-1 with TRBJ2-4; maybe TRBD2 (6 bases). This clonotype originated in a female donor with multiple sclerosis, enrolled in a pregnancy study. The CDR3, as DNA: TGCAGCGTTGAACGGTCGGGAGAAAACATTCAGTACTTC. It is translated as CSVERSGENIQYF.